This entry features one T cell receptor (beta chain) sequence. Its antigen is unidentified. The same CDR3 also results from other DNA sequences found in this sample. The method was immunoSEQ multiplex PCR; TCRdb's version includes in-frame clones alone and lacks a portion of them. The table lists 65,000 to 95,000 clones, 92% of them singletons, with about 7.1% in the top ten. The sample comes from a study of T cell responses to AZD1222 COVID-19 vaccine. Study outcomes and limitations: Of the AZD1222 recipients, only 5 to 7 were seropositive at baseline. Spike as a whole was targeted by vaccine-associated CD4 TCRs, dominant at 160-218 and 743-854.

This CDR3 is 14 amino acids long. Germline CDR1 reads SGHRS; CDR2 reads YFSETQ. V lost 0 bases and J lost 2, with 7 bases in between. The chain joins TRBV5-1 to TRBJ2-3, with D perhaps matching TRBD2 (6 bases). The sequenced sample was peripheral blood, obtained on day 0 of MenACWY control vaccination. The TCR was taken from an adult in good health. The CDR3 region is CASSLGDSTDTQYF. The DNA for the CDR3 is TGCGCCAGCAGCTTGGGGGACTCCACAGATACGCAGTATTTT.